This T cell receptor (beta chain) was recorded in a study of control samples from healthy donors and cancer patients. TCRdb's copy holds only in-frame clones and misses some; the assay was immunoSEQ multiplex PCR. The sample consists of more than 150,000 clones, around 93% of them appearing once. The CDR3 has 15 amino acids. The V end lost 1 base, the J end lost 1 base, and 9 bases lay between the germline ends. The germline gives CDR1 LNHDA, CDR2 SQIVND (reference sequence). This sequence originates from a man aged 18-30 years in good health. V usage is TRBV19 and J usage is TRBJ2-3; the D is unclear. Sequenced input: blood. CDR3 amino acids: CASSIGESRTDTQYF. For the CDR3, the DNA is TGTGCCAGTAGTATAGGCGAGTCCCGCACAGATACGCAGTATTTT. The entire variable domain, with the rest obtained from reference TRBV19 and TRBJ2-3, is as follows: DGGITQSPKYLFRKEGQNVTLSCEQNLNHDAMYWYRQDPGQGLRLIYYSQIVNDFQKGDIAEGYSVSREKKESFPLTVTSAQKNPTAFYLCASSIGESRTDTQYFGPGTRLTVL.